This T cell receptor (beta chain) is drawn from a study of Ad26.COV2.S vaccination and SARS-CoV-2 variants. Generated by immunoSEQ multiplex PCR, the TCRdb table keeps only in-frame clones and is missing some. The table records approximately 400,000 clones, roughly 94% of them present only once. Comment on this clone: Its antigen remains unidentified.

The V end lost 0 bases, the J end lost 2 bases, and 7 bases lay between the germline ends. The CDR3 runs to 15 residues. The germline V gene has CDR1 LGHDT and CDR2 YNNKEL (reference sequence). Study-wide findings and caveats: After vaccination, substantial breadth of spike-specific CD8+ and CD4+ responses was reported. Breadth and depth estimates from TCRs may understate total T cell responses. Across vaccine and placebo recipients, the breadth of non-spike TCRs was similar.

This chain links TRBV3-1 (or the pseudogene TRBV3-2) with TRBJ1-4; D ambiguous. The sequenced sample was peripheral blood, obtained after recovery from COVID-19. The receptor was derived from a human donor who had recovered from COVID-19. The CDR3: CASSQEPVTNEKLFF. DNA for the CDR3: TGTGCCAGCAGCCAAGAGCCAGTCACTAATGAAAAACTGTTTTTT.